Following are 21 T cell receptor beta chains from one sample sequenced in a study of Graves' ophthalmopathy and Graves' hyperthyroidism. TCR beta CDR3 amplification used RNA transcripts. The authors performed first-round RT-PCR with HTBI primers and then a second-round multiplex PCR. TCRdb recomputed calls from the multiplex PCR reads with MiXCR, one row per CDR3 protein. Found here are about 740,000 distinct CDR3 sequences, roughly 41% of them singletons; the top ten hold 44%. The sequencing input was peripheral blood. The receptors derive from an adult man with Graves' ophthalmopathy.

There are a few counts of this clonotype. The V call is TRBV6-1, the J call TRBJ1-5; TRBD1 is a possible D gene (6 bases). This CDR3 has 15 amino acids. Trimming shortened V by 5 bases and J by 3 bases, and 14 bases separated the two germline ends. Per the germline V gene, CDR1 is MNHNS and CDR2 is SASEGT. The DNA of the CDR3 is TGTGCCAGCAGTTTAGGGGCAGGGGTCAATCAGCCCCAGCATTTT. Amino acid sequence: CASSLGAGVNQPQHF.

A few counts support this clonotype. This chain connects TRBV7-2 to TRBJ1-5; no clear D. Germline V lookup: CDR1 SGHTA, CDR2 FQGNSA. Deletions cut 0 bases from V and 1 base from J, with 13 bases between. There are 17 residues in the CDR3. CDR3 residues: CASSLAPAGLSNQPQHF. CDR3 in DNA: TGTGCCAGCAGCTTAGCCCCGGCAGGTCTAAGCAATCAGCCCCAGCATTTT.

This clonotype was seen ten or more times. This chain connects TRBV7-3 to TRBJ2-7, with TRBD1 matching 8 bases. J lost 9 bases, V lost 0 bases, and 4 bases had no gene match. Germline lookup yields CDR1 SGHTA and CDR2 FQGTGA. CDR3 size: 13 residues. The CDR3 reads CASSLTQGDVQYF. The CDR3 nucleotides are TGTGCCAGCAGCTTAACACAGGGGGACGTGCAGTACTTC.

This clonotype was seen a single time. CDR3: CASRGGQGANYGYTF. CDR3 sequence (DNA): TGTGCCAGCAGAGGCGGACAGGGAGCTAACTATGGCTACACCTTC. V and J are TRBV2 and TRBJ1-2; 8 nucleotides align to TRBD1. The CDR3 totals 15 residues. Germline V CDR1 and CDR2: SNHLY, FYNNEI. Trimming at V came to 6 bases and at J to 0 bases, leaving 6 bases not matched to a gene. The whole variable domain, filled in from reference TRBV2 and TRBJ1-2, reads EPEVTQTPSHQVTQMGQEVILRCVPISNHLYFYWYRQILGQKVEFLVSFYNNEISEKSEIFDDQFSVERPDGSNFTLKIRSTKLEDSAMYFCASRGGQGANYGYTFGSGTRLTVV.

This clonotype has ten or more counts. The chain recombines TRBV7-9 with TRBJ2-7; D is unresolved. Trimming removed 5 bases from V and 6 bases from J, with 17 bases in between. The length of the CDR3 is 14 residues. Germline CDR1 SEHNR, CDR2 FQNEAQ (reference sequence). Here the CDR3 reads CASSPPSRVLEQYF. The CDR3 bases are TGTGCCAGCAGCCCCCCCTCAAGGGTACTCGAGCAGTACTTC.

Turning to this clonotype: A single base separates this from a much larger clone, so it may be a read error. The J gene is TRBJ2-5, the V gene TRBV10-3, with 12 positions matching TRBD1. The CDR3 extends over 15 amino acids. Germline V CDR1 and CDR2: ENHRY, SYGVKD. CDR3 region: CASSEGTGGWETQYF. The CDR3 coding sequence is TGTGCCAGCAGTGAAGGGACAGGGGGCTGGGAGACCCAGTACTTC.

The chain has TRBV6-5 and TRBJ1-3, with no clear D. Trimming shortened V by 6 bases and J by 7 bases, and 16 bases separated the two germline ends. CDR3 length: 14 amino acids. The V gene's germline CDR1 is MNHEY and CDR2 SVGAGI. The CDR3 sequence: CASRTPAGTNTIYF. Here the CDR3 DNA reads TGTGCCAGCAGGACCCCGGCCGGAACGAACACCATATATTTT.

The chain carries TRBV25-1 and TRBJ1-2, with D possibly matching TRBD1 (5 bases). The germline CDR1 and CDR2 sequences are MGHDK and SYGVNS. The V and J ends lost 2 bases and 6 bases respectively, with 22 bases between them. CDR3 length: 17 amino acids. CDR3 sequence reads: CASSERQGYSFLDGYTF. CDR3 in DNA: TGTGCCAGCAGTGAACGGCAGGGATACTCTTTTCTTGATGGCTACACCTTC.

The sample holds a few counts of this clonotype. The V gene is TRBV13, the J gene TRBJ1-6; TRBD1 matches at 11 bases. Unmatched junction bases numbered 4, after V lost 8 bases and J lost 10 bases. The length of the CDR3 is 13 residues. CDR1 and CDR2 (germline): PRHDT, FYEKMQ (reference sequence). CDR3 residues: CASGRDRGSPLHF. The CDR3 DNA reads as TGTGCCAGCGGCCGGGACAGGGGGTCACCCCTCCACTTT.

This clonotype has a handful of counts. J is TRBJ2-2 and V is TRBV7-9; 9 bases are a match to TRBD1. The germline CDR1 and CDR2 sequences are SEHNR and FQNEAQ (reference sequence). The J segment lost 2 bases and the V segment lost 3 bases, leaving 4 bases of the junction unmatched. The CDR3 is 16 amino acids. The CDR3 bases are TGTGCCAGCAGCTTCCGGGACAGGGCTAACACCGGGGAGCTGTTTTTT. Protein sequence: CASSFRDRANTGELFF.

This clonotype was detected a few times. The J gene is TRBJ2-7, the V gene TRBV19, with D possibly being TRBD1 or TRBD2 (5 bases each). The CDR3 extends over 14 amino acids. Trimming removed 1 base at V and 2 bases at J, with 9 bases between. Germline CDR1 and CDR2: LNHDA and SQIVND (reference sequence). Written as DNA, the CDR3 is TGTGCCAGTAGTATAGTACGGGGCACCTACGAGCAGTACTTC. Translated, it gives CASSIVRGTYEQYF.

The chain is built from TRBV10-3 and TRBJ1-5; 9 bases fit TRBD1. This CDR3 is 15 amino acids long. V lost 4 bases and J lost 1; bases outside the gene matches: 2. CDR1 is ENHRY and CDR2 is SYGVKD in the germline V gene. CDR3 nucleotide sequence: TGTGCCATCAGTGCGGGACAGGGAAGCAATCAGCCCCAGCATTTT. Translated: CAISAGQGSNQPQHF.

This clonotype was seen many times. The chain combines TRBV28 with TRBJ2-5; TRBD1 agrees at 8 bases. V lost 6 bases to trimming and J lost 7 bases; unmatched junction nucleotides: 4. Germline V gene lookup returns CDR1 MDHEN and CDR2 SYDVKM. The CDR3 has 12 residues. In DNA form, the CDR3 reads TGTGCCAGCAGCTACGGACAGGGGACCCAGTACTTC. It encodes CASSYGQGTQYF.

The chain uses TRBV9 and TRBJ2-7, with TRBD1 identical over 7 bases. J gave up 4 bases and V 3 bases, and 7 bases lay outside the gene matches. The germline V gene has CDR1 SGDLS and CDR2 YYNGEE. The CDR3 loop spans 14 amino acids. This CDR3 is CASSAGTVDYEQYF. CDR3 DNA: TGTGCCAGCAGCGCCGGGACAGTTGATTACGAGCAGTACTTC.

The chain couples TRBV2 to TRBJ1-2; 10 nucleotides align to TRBD1. The germline CDR1 and CDR2 sequences are SNHLY and FYNNEI. This CDR3 region has 15 residues. The J segment lost 5 bases and the V segment lost 1 base, leaving 4 bases of the junction unmatched. The CDR3 here is CASSEVRTGGYGYTF. In DNA, the CDR3 is TGTGCCAGCAGTGAAGTGAGGACAGGGGGATATGGCTACACCTTC.

The chain joins TRBV27 to TRBJ2-5; 10 bases fit TRBD1. J was trimmed by 4 bases and V by 7 bases; bases with no gene match: 3. The CDR3 has 13 amino acids. The germline V gene has CDR1 MNHEY and CDR2 SMNVEV (reference sequence). The DNA of the CDR3 is TGTGCCAGCACCTGGACAGGGGGAGAGACCCAGTACTTC. Translated: CASTWTGGETQYF.

This clonotype was seen ten or more times. The J gene is TRBJ2-7, the V gene TRBV7-2; perhaps TRBD1 as D (6 bases). Trimming cost V 7 bases and J 3 bases, with 16 bases left between them. The CDR3 runs to 14 residues. Germline CDR1 SGHTA, CDR2 FQGNSA. This CDR3 reads CASNRNRASYEQYF. The CDR3 nucleotides are TGTGCCAGCAACAGGAACAGGGCAAGCTACGAGCAGTACTTC. Looking up the rest from reference TRBV7-2 and TRBJ2-7 gives the full variable domain: GAGVSQSPSNKVTEKGKDVELRCDPISGHTALYWYRQSLGQGLEFLIYFQGNSAPDKSGLPSDRFSAERTGGSVSTLTIQRTQQEDSAVYLCASNRNRASYEQYFGPGTRLTVT.

This clonotype was recorded at least ten times. The chain uses TRBV7-9 and TRBJ2-2; D could derive from TRBD1 or TRBD2 (5 bases each). The V and J ends lost 6 bases and 6 bases respectively, with 20 bases between them. The CDR3 has 16 residues. CDR1 is SEHNR, CDR2 FQNEAQ, per germline (reference sequence). The DNA for the CDR3 is TGTGCCAGCAGGCCTCCGGGACGGCGATCTCCCGGGGAGCTGTTTTTT. It specifies CASRPPGRRSPGELFF. Using reference TRBV7-9 and TRBJ2-2 for the parts outside the CDR3, the full variable domain is DTGVSQNPRHKITKRGQNVTFRCDPISEHNRLYWYRQTLGQGPEFLTYFQNEAQLEKSRLLSDRFSAERPKGSFSTLEIQRTEQGDSAMYLCASRPPGRRSPGELFFGEGSRLTVL.

The chain carries TRBV6-1 and TRBJ2-7; 10 nucleotides line up with TRBD1. The trim removed 6 bases at V and 3 bases at J, leaving 5 bases unmatched. The V gene's germline CDR1 is MNHNS and CDR2 SASEGT. The CDR3 covers 14 residues. DNA for the CDR3: TGTGCCAGCAGAGGGACAGGGGAACTCTACGAGCAGTACTTC. Its translation is CASRGTGELYEQYF.

This clonotype was recorded a few times. The CDR3 DNA sequence: TGCAGTGCTATACGGGACGGAAAAGGGGAGACCCAGTACTTC. It codes for CSAIRDGKGETQYF. V and J are TRBV20-1 and TRBJ2-5; either TRBD1 or TRBD2 may fit D (5 bases each). V shed 4 bases and J shed 5 bases, with 17 bases lying between them. Germline V gene lookup returns CDR1 DFQATT and CDR2 SNEGSKA (reference sequence). CDR3 length: 14 residues.

This clonotype was seen at least ten times. The chain employs TRBV2 and TRBJ1-5; 8 nucleotides match TRBD1. The germline gives CDR1 SNHLY, CDR2 FYNNEI. The CDR3 runs 15 residues. V was pared by 5 bases and J by 7 bases, with 10 bases of the junction left unmatched. Written as DNA, the CDR3 is TGTGCCAGCAGTCTGGGACAGGTAATAGGGCAGCCCCAGCATTTT. Translated, it gives CASSLGQVIGQPQHF.